Listed here are 4 T cell receptor beta chains from one sample, sequenced in a study of shared clonotypes between healthy human individuals. Sequencing used immunoSEQ multiplex PCR; TCRdb keeps in-frame clones, though not all of them. This table holds over a million clones, over 95% found once. Sequenced input: naive CD4+ T cells sorted from blood. The subset was: CD45RA+ positively selected. The receptors derive from a man between 25 and 39 years old in good health.

This chain uses TRBV7-9 with TRBJ1-2; no firm D call. The V end lost 5 bases, the J end lost 12 bases, and 16 bases lay between the germline ends. CDR3 length: 12 amino acids. Germline V gene sequence: CDR1 SEHNR, CDR2 FQNEAQ (reference sequence). Written as DNA, the CDR3 is TGTGCCAGCAGCCCGACCGTGGTTTGGAACACCTTC. As protein: CASSPTVVWNTF.

The chain is built from TRBV27 and TRBJ2-3, with 12 bases lining up with TRBD2. The trim removed 7 bases at V and 3 bases at J, leaving 8 bases unmatched. CDR3 length: 16 amino acids. The germline gives CDR1 MNHEY, CDR2 SMNVEV (reference sequence). This CDR3 reads CASTTRLAGVTDTQYF. CDR3 DNA sequence: TGTGCCAGCACCACCCGACTAGCGGGAGTTACAGATACGCAGTATTTT.

On this clone: The sample contains more than one DNA sequence encoding this CDR3. The J gene is TRBJ1-2, the V gene TRBV7-2; no definite D call. CDR1 SGHTA and CDR2 FQGNSA come from the germline V gene. This CDR3 has 11 residues. V dropped 5 bases and J dropped 2 bases, with 3 bases sitting between them. CDR3 nucleotides: TGTGCCAGCAGCCTAAACTATGGCTACACCTTC. Protein sequence: CASSLNYGYTF.

The chain employs TRBV7-6 and TRBJ2-7; no clear D gene. V was clipped by 0 bases and J by 4 bases, with 7 bases between them. CDR3 length: 13 amino acids. In germline, CDR1 is SGHVS, CDR2 FNYEAQ. CDR3 region: CASSLAIKYEQYF. The CDR3 DNA reads TGTGCCAGCAGCTTAGCGATAAAGTACGAGCAGTACTTC. Variable domain in full (rest from reference TRBV7-6 and TRBJ2-7): GAGVSQSPRYKVTKRGQDVALRCDPISGHVSLYWYRQALGQGPEFLTYFNYEAQQDKSGLPNDRFSAERPEGSISTLTIQRTEQRDSAMYRCASSLAIKYEQYFGPGTRLTVT.